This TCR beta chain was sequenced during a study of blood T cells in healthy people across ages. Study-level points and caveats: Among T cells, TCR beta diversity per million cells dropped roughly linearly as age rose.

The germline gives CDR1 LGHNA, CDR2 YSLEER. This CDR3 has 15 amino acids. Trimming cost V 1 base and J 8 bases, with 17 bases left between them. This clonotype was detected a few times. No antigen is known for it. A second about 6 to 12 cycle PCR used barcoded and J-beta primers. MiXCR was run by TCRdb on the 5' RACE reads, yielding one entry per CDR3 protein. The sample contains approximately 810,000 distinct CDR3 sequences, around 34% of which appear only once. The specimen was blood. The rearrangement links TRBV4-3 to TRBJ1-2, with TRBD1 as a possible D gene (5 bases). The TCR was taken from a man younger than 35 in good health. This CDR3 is CASSQAPTGAGGYTF. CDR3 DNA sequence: TGCGCCAGCAGCCAAGCTCCTACCGGGGCGGGGGGCTACACCTTC.